This T cell receptor (beta chain) was recorded in a study of blood T cell repertoires in COVID-19. The overall study: Sample material is recorded as cDNA or gDNA derived from T cells, B-cell-depleted T cells, or PBMCs.

Some clones are missing from TCRdb's copy, which holds only in-frame ones; the method was immunoSEQ multiplex PCR. The table shows tens of thousands of clones, with about 90% occurring only once. With 3 bases removed from V and 1 base from J, the gap between germline ends came to 13 bases. Germline V gene lookup returns CDR1 SGDLS and CDR2 YYNGEE. This CDR3 is built from 15 residues. Material for sequencing was peripheral blood. The TCR sequence derives from a human donor in a cohort sampled during active COVID-19. The J gene is TRBJ2-5, the V gene TRBV9; D possibly corresponds to TRBD1 (5 bases). CDR3 protein: CASSGALGVQETQYF. The CDR3 region has the DNA TGTGCCAGCAGCGGTGCCCTAGGGGTCCAAGAGACCCAGTACTTC.